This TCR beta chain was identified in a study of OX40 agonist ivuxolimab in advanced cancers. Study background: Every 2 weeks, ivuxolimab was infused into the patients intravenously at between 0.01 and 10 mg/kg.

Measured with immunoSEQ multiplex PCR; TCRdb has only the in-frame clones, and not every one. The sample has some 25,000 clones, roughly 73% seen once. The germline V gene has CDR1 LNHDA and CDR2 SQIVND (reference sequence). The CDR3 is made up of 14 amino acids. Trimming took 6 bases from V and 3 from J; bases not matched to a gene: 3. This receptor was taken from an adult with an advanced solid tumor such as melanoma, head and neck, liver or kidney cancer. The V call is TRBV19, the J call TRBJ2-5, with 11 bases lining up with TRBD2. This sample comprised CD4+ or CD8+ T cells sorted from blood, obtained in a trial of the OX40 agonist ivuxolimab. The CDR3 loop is CASSEGLAEETQYF. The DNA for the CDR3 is TGTGCCAGTAGCGAGGGACTAGCGGAAGAGACCCAGTACTTC. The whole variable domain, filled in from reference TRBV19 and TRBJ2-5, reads DGGITQSPKYLFRKEGQNVTLSCEQNLNHDAMYWYRQDPGQGLRLIYYSQIVNDFQKGDIAEGYSVSREKKESFPLTVTSAQKNPTAFYLCASSEGLAEETQYFGPGTRLLVL.